This passage covers 29 T cell receptor beta chains from one sample sequenced in a study of shared clonotypes between healthy human individuals. TCRdb's table, derived via immunoSEQ multiplex PCR, lists solely in-frame clones and lacks some. The sample contains over a million clones, approximately 72% of which appear only once. The sample taken for sequencing was memory CD4+ T cells sorted from blood. Indicated subset: CD45RA-negative fraction. The receptors stem from a man aged 18 to 29 in good health.

The chain has TRBV6-6 and TRBJ2-7; 9 nucleotides line up with TRBD1. This CDR3 region has 13 residues. Germline V gene sequence: CDR1 MNHNY, CDR2 SVGAGI (reference sequence). Trimming cost V 11 bases and J 0 bases; bases outside gene matches: 5. CDR3 protein: CASGQGSSYEQYF. The CDR3 region has the DNA TGTGCCTCGGGACAGGGCAGCTCCTACGAGCAGTACTTC.

The chain uses TRBV7-2 and TRBJ1-5, with 9 bases identical to TRBD1. Germline V gene sequence: CDR1 SGHTA, CDR2 FQGNSA. V lost 1 base, J lost 4 bases, and 2 bases stayed unmatched. CDR3 length: 15 residues. CDR3: CASSLGDRENQPQHF. The CDR3 DNA reads TGTGCCAGCAGCTTAGGGGACAGGGAAAATCAGCCCCAGCATTTT.

This clone was detected once. The V call is TRBV7-2, the J call TRBJ2-7; 8 bases map to TRBD1. V was pared by 6 bases and J by 2 bases, with 3 bases of the junction left unmatched. Germline values: CDR1 SGHTA, CDR2 FQGNSA. This CDR3 contains 13 residues. Here the CDR3 DNA reads TGTGCCAGCAGACCAGGGGGCACCTACGAGCAGTACTTC. Its translation is CASRPGGTYEQYF.

This clone turned up a few times. The CDR3 nucleotides read TGTGCCAGCAGCTCCCAGGGCGCTCCTTACAATGAGCAGTTCTTC. As protein: CASSSQGAPYNEQFF. The chain is built from TRBV7-3 and TRBJ2-1; tentatively, D is TRBD1 (5 bases). The CDR3 consists of 15 residues. Trimming left V 4 bases short and J 4 bases short, with 14 bases between. Germline lookup yields CDR1 SGHTA and CDR2 FQGTGA.

This clone was found a few times. The chain couples TRBV7-8 to TRBJ2-7; no clear D. The CDR3 consists of 13 residues. Trimming stripped 5 bases from V and 2 bases from J, with 10 bases between. Looked up from germline, CDR1 is SGHVS and CDR2 is FQNEAQ. The CDR3 loop is CASSRTVTYEQYF. The CDR3 DNA reads as TGTGCCAGCAGCCGGACCGTAACCTACGAGCAGTACTTC. The full variable domain, in which reference TRBV7-8 and TRBJ2-7 provide the parts outside the CDR3, is GAGVSQSPRYKVAKRGQDVALRCDPISGHVSLFWYQQALGQGPEFLTYFQNEAQLDKSGLPSDRFFAERPEGSVSTLKIQRTQQEDSAVYLCASSRTVTYEQYFGPGTRLTVT.

The chain combines TRBV28 with TRBJ1-4; D uncertain. The V end lost 4 bases, the J end lost 15 bases, and 18 bases lay between the germline ends. Germline loops: CDR1 MDHEN, CDR2 SYDVKM. CDR3 size: 13 residues. The CDR3 nucleotides are TGTGCCAGCAGTTCCTCCCCTAGTACGGCCTTGTTTTTT. Amino acid sequence: CASSSSPSTALFF.

The genes are TRBV7-6 and TRBJ2-7, with a tentative D call TRBD1 (5 bases). V lost 2 bases, J lost 0 bases, and 8 bases lay in between. This CDR3 is built from 14 residues. The V gene's germline CDR1 is SGHVS and CDR2 FNYEAQ. The DNA for the CDR3 is TGTGCCAGCAGCTTAAGGACAAACTCCTACGAGCAGTACTTC. The encoded protein is CASSLRTNSYEQYF.

A few counts support this clone. This chain joins TRBV6-9 and TRBJ1-5; no clear D. The CDR3 loop spans 13 amino acids. V lost 7 bases and J lost 4, with 11 bases in between. Germline assignment: CDR1 MNHGY and CDR2 SVAAGI. CDR3 sequence reads: CASTSGVNQPQHF. The DNA for the CDR3 is TGTGCCAGCACCTCGGGAGTAAATCAGCCCCAGCATTTT.

This clone was counted a single time. V gene TRBV9 combines with J gene TRBJ2-7; maybe TRBD2 (5 bases). The germline V and J ends were trimmed by 0 bases and 4 bases, with 11 bases remaining between them. The CDR3 covers 14 residues. Germline lookup yields CDR1 SGDLS and CDR2 YYNGEE. The CDR3 here is CASSVGSSGYEQYF. The CDR3 DNA is TGTGCCAGCAGCGTAGGGTCCTCGGGGTACGAGCAGTACTTC.

The chain links TRBV6-5 to TRBJ1-1; D gene ambiguous. The ends were cut back, 10 bases at V and 1 base at J, with 10 bases in the middle. The CDR3 sequence is 12 residues long. The germline V gene has CDR1 MNHEY and CDR2 SVGAGI. The CDR3 bases are TGTGCCACCGAACTGGGGAACACTGAAGCTTTCTTT. It codes for CATELGNTEAFF.

This chain joins TRBV25-1 and TRBJ2-2; D is uncertain. Germline CDR1 and CDR2: MGHDK and SYGVNS. The CDR3 sequence is 11 residues long. V was clipped by 10 bases and J by 7 bases, with 10 bases between them. CDR3 amino acids: CAIQVDGELFF. CDR3 DNA: TGTGCCATTCAAGTGGACGGGGAGCTGTTTTTT.

This rearrangement joins TRBV25-1 to TRBJ2-7; maybe TRBD1 (5 bases). The CDR3 is 12 residues long. In germline, CDR1 is MGHDK, CDR2 SYGVNS. The V and J ends lost 3 bases and 2 bases respectively, with 5 bases between them. The CDR3 loop is CASSEGPYEQYF. The CDR3 region has the DNA TGTGCCAGCAGTGAGGGGCCCTACGAGCAGTACTTC.

J is TRBJ1-1 and V is TRBV6-6; D not certain. V gave up 0 bases and J gave up 5 bases, with 10 bases separating them. The V gene's germline CDR1 is MNHNY and CDR2 SVGAGI (reference sequence). The CDR3 length is 14 residues. The CDR3 is CASSYSAGITEAFF. The CDR3 DNA sequence: TGTGCCAGCAGTTACTCCGCGGGGATAACTGAAGCTTTCTTT.

The chain combines TRBV19 with TRBJ1-1, with a tentative D call TRBD1 (5 bases). The germline V gene encodes CDR1 LNHDA and CDR2 SQIVND (reference sequence). This CDR3 comprises 17 residues. The V end lost 5 bases, the J end lost 0 bases, and 19 bases lay between the germline ends. CDR3 sequence: CASSSDRQIPMNTEAFF. DNA of the CDR3: TGTGCCAGTAGTTCAGACCGACAGATACCTATGAACACTGAAGCTTTCTTT.

This chain uses TRBV5-1 with TRBJ2-7, with 10 positions matching TRBD1. The length of the CDR3 is 16 residues. V lost 3 bases and J lost 2; bases outside the gene matches: 8. Germline lookup yields CDR1 SGHRS and CDR2 YFSETQ. CDR3 nucleotides: TGCGCCAGCAGCTCATCCGCCGGGACAGGGGCCTACGAGCAGTACTTC. The encoded protein is CASSSSAGTGAYEQYF.

The V and J genes are TRBV19 and TRBJ2-5; 8 bases agree with TRBD2. The V gene end was trimmed by 4 bases and the J gene end by 5 bases; junction bases not matched to a gene: 6. This CDR3 is 14 amino acids long. Germline assignment: CDR1 LNHDA and CDR2 SQIVND (reference sequence). The CDR3 region has the DNA TGTGCCAGTAGTAGCGGGAGGATTGGGGAGACCCAGTACTTC. This sequence encodes CASSSGRIGETQYF.

The rearrangement joins TRBV19 to TRBJ1-2; D is undetermined. Per the germline V gene, CDR1 is LNHDA and CDR2 is SQIVND (reference sequence). This CDR3 region has 12 residues. Deletions cut 6 bases from V and 2 bases from J, with 7 bases between. DNA of the CDR3: TGTGCCAGTAGCGTCGGGAACTATGGCTACACCTTC. It translates to CASSVGNYGYTF.

A few counts support this clone. The CDR3 here is CATGTGVQETQYF. Written as DNA, the CDR3 is TGTGCCACCGGGACAGGGGTGCAAGAGACCCAGTACTTC. V gene TRBV28 combines with J gene TRBJ2-5, with 10 bases aligning to TRBD1. Per germline, CDR1 MDHEN and CDR2 SYDVKM. The CDR3 loop spans 13 amino acids. The ends lost 10 bases at V and 2 bases at J; junction bases unmatched: 4.

This clone was recorded once. V and J are TRBV28 and TRBJ1-2, with TRBD1 matching over 7 bases. Trimming took 9 bases from V and 2 from J; bases not matched to a gene: 3. This CDR3 is built from 12 residues. Germline V CDR1 and CDR2: MDHEN, SYDVKM. The chain's CDR3 is CASKTGNYGYTF. In nucleotides, the CDR3 is TGTGCCAGTAAGACAGGGAACTATGGCTACACCTTC.

In regard to this clone: With a much larger clone just one base away, this may be a read error. This sample includes further DNA sequences coding for the same CDR3. The CDR3 bases are TGTGCCAGCAGTGAATCGGGTAGCAATCAGCCCCAGCATTTT. It codes for CASSESGSNQPQHF. The chain employs TRBV6-1 and TRBJ1-5; D not certain. Germline V lookup: CDR1 MNHNS, CDR2 SASEGT. The CDR3 covers 14 residues. Trimming took 2 bases from V and 0 from J, leaving 5 bases between them.

In this sample, this clone turned up once. This sequence joins TRBV19 and TRBJ2-7; 10 nucleotides match TRBD2. V trimming: 9 bases; J trimming: 5 bases; junction bases outside the gene matches: 13. This CDR3 region has 15 residues. Per germline, CDR1 LNHDA and CDR2 SQIVND (reference sequence). The CDR3: CASARNLAGVHEQYF. The CDR3 DNA reads as TGTGCCAGCGCGCGGAACCTAGCGGGAGTCCACGAGCAGTACTTC. The whole variable domain, remainder taken from reference TRBV19 and TRBJ2-7, is DGGITQSPKYLFRKEGQNVTLSCEQNLNHDAMYWYRQDPGQGLRLIYYSQIVNDFQKGDIAEGYSVSREKKESFPLTVTSAQKNPTAFYLCASARNLAGVHEQYFGPGTRLTVT.

This clone came up a few times. J is TRBJ2-7 and V is TRBV6-1, with a weak D call TRBD2 (5 bases). The length of the CDR3 is 14 residues. From germline, CDR1 is MNHNS and CDR2 SASEGT. V was shortened by 6 bases and J by 5 bases, with 17 bases between the two germline ends. The CDR3 protein is CASRDPGRVHEQYF. CDR3 DNA: TGTGCCAGCAGAGACCCTGGGCGGGTCCACGAGCAGTACTTC.

Concerning this clone: The same CDR3 can be traced to other DNA sequences in this sample. The chain couples TRBV18 to TRBJ1-1; D is possibly TRBD1 (6 bases). V dropped 1 base and J dropped 4 bases, with 10 bases sitting between them. The CDR3 extends over 14 amino acids. Germline lookup yields CDR1 KGHSH and CDR2 LQKENI. The CDR3 nucleotides are TGTGCCAGCTCACCACGAGGGGGTGGCACTGAAGCTTTCTTT. Protein sequence: CASSPRGGGTEAFF.

The J gene is TRBJ1-2, the V gene TRBV29-1, with D possibly matching TRBD1 (6 bases). CDR3 length: 14 residues. In germline, CDR1 is SQVTM, CDR2 ANQGSEA. V dropped 6 bases and J dropped 8 bases, with 22 bases sitting between them. For the CDR3, the DNA is TGCAGCGTGGGGGAGGGGGGTTCGGCTAAAGGCTACACCTTC. This encodes CSVGEGGSAKGYTF. The full variable domain, its missing parts supplied by reference TRBV29-1 and TRBJ1-2, is SAVISQKPSRDICQRGTSLTIQCQVDSQVTMMFWYRQQPGQSLTLIATANQGSEATYESGFVIDKFPISRPNLTFSTLTVSNMSPEDSSIYLCSVGEGGSAKGYTFGSGTRLTVV.

The chain is built from TRBV9 and TRBJ2-2; D remains ambiguous. The CDR3 extends over 13 amino acids. The ends were cut back, 4 bases at V and 7 bases at J, with 11 bases in the middle. The V gene's germline CDR1 is SGDLS and CDR2 YYNGEE. The CDR3 nucleotides read TGTGCCAGCAGCTTACGGACCAGCGGGGAGCTGTTTTTT. The encoded protein is CASSLRTSGELFF.

The rearrangement joins TRBV6-5 to TRBJ2-3; TRBD2 matches 8 bases. V lost 7 bases and J lost 5; bases outside the gene matches: 11. The CDR3 sequence is 15 residues long. In germline, CDR1 is MNHEY, CDR2 SVGAGI. The CDR3 here is CASTLGRGYGDTQYF. The CDR3 DNA reads as TGTGCCAGCACCCTCGGGAGGGGGTATGGAGATACGCAGTATTTT.

The rearrangement links TRBV7-8 to TRBJ1-5; no clear D gene. V was pared by 5 bases and J by 2 bases, with 10 bases between. The CDR3 runs to 14 residues. Germline V gene lookup returns CDR1 SGHVS and CDR2 FQNEAQ. The CDR3 spells CASSPLWGNQPQHF. The DNA of the CDR3 is TGTGCCAGCAGCCCCCTGTGGGGCAATCAGCCCCAGCATTTT. The variable domain in full, with the rest retrieved from reference TRBV7-8 and TRBJ1-5, is GAGVSQSPRYKVAKRGQDVALRCDPISGHVSLFWYQQALGQGPEFLTYFQNEAQLDKSGLPSDRFFAERPEGSVSTLKIQRTQQEDSAVYLCASSPLWGNQPQHFGDGTRLSIL.

Comment on this clone: A much more abundant neighbour one base away suggests this may be a read error. Within the sample, other DNA sequences also encode this same CDR3. The chain's CDR3 is CASSLGETQYF. The CDR3, as DNA: TGTGCCAGCAGTTTGGGGGAGACCCAGTACTTC. The J gene is TRBJ2-5, the V gene TRBV28; no clear D. The CDR3 is 11 amino acids. The V and J ends lost 3 bases and 5 bases respectively, with 4 bases between them. Per germline, CDR1 MDHEN and CDR2 SYDVKM.

The CDR3 protein is CASSFLGGTNTDTQYF. The DNA for the CDR3 is TGCGCCAGCAGCTTCCTCGGGGGGACGAACACAGATACGCAGTATTTT. The chain combines TRBV5-1 with TRBJ2-3; 7 bases fit TRBD2. This CDR3 comprises 16 residues. In germline, CDR1 is SGHRS, CDR2 YFSETQ. The J segment lost 2 bases and the V segment lost 2 bases, leaving 8 bases of the junction unmatched.